The next 20 T cell receptor beta chains were all read from a single sample in a study of cytomegalovirus exposure and HLA in healthy donors. This table comes from immunoSEQ multiplex PCR, and its TCRdb copy is limited to in-frame clones, with some not included. This sample has 100,000 to 150,000 clones; roughly 90% occur once, and the top ten carry approximately 1.5%. Sequenced sample: PBMCs. The receptors stem from a man younger than 40 in good health and CMV-seronegative.

The chain couples TRBV6-5 to TRBJ1-2; D gene uncertain. Germline V gene data show CDR1 as MNHEY and CDR2 as SVGAGI. With 2 bases removed from V and 2 bases from J, the gap between germline ends came to 6 bases. The CDR3 spans 13 residues. This chain's CDR3 is CASSYRSNYGYTF. The CDR3 DNA is TGTGCCAGCAGTTACAGAAGCAACTATGGCTACACCTTC.

V is TRBV2 and J is TRBJ1-3, with D unclear. From germline, CDR1 is SNHLY and CDR2 FYNNEI. CDR3 size: 14 residues. The V gene lost 1 base and the J gene lost 8 bases, with 12 bases spanning the gap. DNA of the CDR3: TGTGCCAGCAGTGAAGACAGAATCTGGGACACCATATATTTT. Translation gives CASSEDRIWDTIYF.

This clone was detected once. This chain's CDR3 is CSASQDRFSTDTQYF. CDR3 nucleotides: TGCAGCGCATCACAGGACAGGTTTAGCACAGATACGCAGTATTTT. This chain joins TRBV29-1 and TRBJ2-3, with 7 positions matching TRBD1. Germline lookup yields CDR1 SQVTM and CDR2 ANQGSEA. The CDR3 contains 15 residues. Unmatched junction bases numbered 10, after V lost 7 bases and J lost 0 bases.

This rearrangement joins TRBV6-1 to TRBJ2-1; D unresolved. V lost 7 bases and J lost 1, with 11 bases in between. CDR3 length: 14 residues. Per the germline V gene, CDR1 is MNHNS and CDR2 is SASEGT. The CDR3 bases are TGTGCCAGCATTCGAGAGGTATCCTACAATGAGCAGTTCTTC. Protein sequence: CASIREVSYNEQFF.

The chain uses TRBV30 and TRBJ1-2, with D tentatively TRBD1 (5 bases). Germline V gene data show CDR1 as GTSNPN and CDR2 as SVGIG (reference sequence). The ends were cut back, 2 bases at V and 5 bases at J, with 12 bases in the middle. The CDR3 loop spans 13 amino acids. The CDR3 sequence is CAWSQTVGYGYTF. The CDR3, as DNA: TGTGCCTGGAGTCAGACAGTAGGGTATGGCTACACCTTC.

This chain links TRBV29-1 with TRBJ2-7; D is possibly TRBD1 (7 bases). CDR1 is SQVTM and CDR2 is ANQGSEA in the germline V gene. The CDR3 spans 12 residues. The V end lost 4 bases, the J end lost 5 bases, and 12 bases lay between the germline ends. The CDR3 DNA reads TGCAGCGTTGTGACAGGGAGGCACGAGCAGTACTTC. Translating gives CSVVTGRHEQYF.

This rearrangement joins TRBV7-2 to TRBJ1-2; D unclear. This CDR3 has 15 residues. Trimming took 6 bases from V and 0 from J, leaving 14 bases between them. From germline, CDR1 is SGHTA and CDR2 FQGNSA. CDR3: CASSSPGAANYGYTF. In nucleotides, the CDR3 is TGTGCCAGCAGTTCCCCTGGAGCTGCTAACTATGGCTACACCTTC.

The chain uses TRBV5-6 and TRBJ2-2; D unresolved. Germline CDR1 SGHDT, CDR2 YYEEEE. The ends were cut back, 1 base at V and 4 bases at J, with 14 bases in the middle. The length of the CDR3 is 16 residues. Here the CDR3 reads CASSLLRVLVTGELFF. The CDR3 coding sequence is TGTGCCAGCAGCTTGCTACGGGTGCTTGTCACCGGGGAGCTGTTTTTT.

The chain has TRBV7-2 and TRBJ2-2; tentative D call: TRBD1 (5 bases). The length of the CDR3 is 16 residues. V lost 3 bases, J lost 1 base, and 12 bases lay in between. Germline V lookup: CDR1 SGHTA, CDR2 FQGNSA. The CDR3 DNA reads as TGTGCCAGCAGCTTTGGGGCAGGGATGAACACCGGGGAGCTGTTTTTT. This encodes CASSFGAGMNTGELFF.

The rearrangement uses TRBV5-6 and TRBJ2-7; D not resolved. Looked up from germline, CDR1 is SGHDT and CDR2 is YYEEEE. Trimming left V 4 bases short and J 3 bases short, with 17 bases between. The CDR3 spans 15 residues. CDR3 protein: CASSLYTDILYEQYF. Here the CDR3 DNA reads TGTGCCAGCAGCCTTTATACAGACATCCTCTACGAGCAGTACTTC.

The rearrangement joins TRBV15 to TRBJ1-5; D not certain. CDR1 is LNHNV and CDR2 is YYDKDF in the germline V gene (reference sequence). The CDR3 consists of 15 residues. Trimming removed 0 bases at V and 0 bases at J, with 6 bases between. DNA of the CDR3: TGTGCCACCAGCAGAGAGGCAAATAGCAATCAGCCCCAGCATTTT. Translation: CATSREANSNQPQHF.

This clone has more than one count but fewer than ten. This sequence joins TRBV30 and TRBJ1-5; D is unresolved. The CDR3 is made up of 16 amino acids. With 3 bases removed from V and 2 bases from J, the gap between germline ends came to 17 bases. The germline V gene has CDR1 GTSNPN and CDR2 SVGIG (reference sequence). The CDR3 DNA follows: TGTGCCTGGAGATCAGCGAGACTGGATGGCAATCAGCCCCAGCATTTT. Its protein product is CAWRSARLDGNQPQHF. The entire variable domain, with the rest obtained from reference TRBV30 and TRBJ1-5, is as follows: SQTIHQWPATLVQPVGSPLSLECTVEGTSNPNLYWYRQAAGRGLQLLFYSVGIGQISSEVPQNLSASRPQDRQFILSSKKLLLSDSGFYLCAWRSARLDGNQPQHFGDGTRLSIL.

CDR3 in DNA: TGTGCCAGCAGCTACACAGGGGGCGAAACCGGATATGGCTACACCTTC. Its protein product is CASSYTGGETGYGYTF. V is TRBV5-4 and J is TRBJ1-2, with 9 nucleotides matching TRBD1. V shed 3 bases and J 5 bases; nucleotides not matched to a gene: 11. Germline V gives CDR1 SGHNT, CDR2 YYREEE (reference sequence). The CDR3 covers 16 residues.

The rearrangement uses TRBV4-1 and TRBJ2-7, with D hard to call. This CDR3 comprises 15 residues. The germline gives CDR1 MGHRA, CDR2 YSYEKL. Trimming removed 4 bases from V and 0 bases from J, with 13 bases in between. The CDR3 loop is CASSLDVPVSYEQYF. The CDR3 coding sequence is TGCGCCAGCAGCCTAGATGTCCCAGTCTCCTACGAGCAGTACTTC.

The chain employs TRBV4-3 and TRBJ2-7; 7 positions agree with TRBD1. CDR1 and CDR2 from the germline V gene are LGHNA and YSLEER. This CDR3 is 16 amino acids long. After removal of 1 base from V and 2 bases from J, the junction contained 8 bases not matched to a gene. The CDR3 protein is CASSQGVTGTPYEQYF. The CDR3 nucleotides read TGCGCCAGCAGCCAAGGGGTGACAGGGACCCCCTACGAGCAGTACTTC.

The chain joins TRBV29-1 to TRBJ2-7, with D possibly matching TRBD1 (5 bases). The CDR3 contains 13 residues. CDR1 is SQVTM, CDR2 ANQGSEA, per germline. V was pared by 1 base and J by 5 bases, with 12 bases between. The CDR3 region is CSVEADSGNEQYF. The CDR3 bases are TGCAGCGTTGAAGCAGACAGTGGGAACGAGCAGTACTTC.

This CDR3 reads CASRHPGQYNNEQFF. Here the CDR3 DNA reads TGTGCCAGCAGGCATCCGGGACAGTATAACAATGAGCAGTTCTTC. The chain links TRBV7-9 to TRBJ2-1; 7 bases are a match to TRBD1. The germline V gene encodes CDR1 SEHNR and CDR2 FQNEAQ (reference sequence). This CDR3 spans 15 amino acids. J gave up 5 bases and V 6 bases, and 10 bases lay outside the gene matches. Based on the CDR3 plus reference TRBV7-9 and TRBJ2-1, the full variable domain is DTGVSQNPRHKITKRGQNVTFRCDPISEHNRLYWYRQTLGQGPEFLTYFQNEAQLEKSRLLSDRFSAERPKGSFSTLEIQRTEQGDSAMYLCASRHPGQYNNEQFFGPGTRLTVL.

J is TRBJ1-1 and V is TRBV25-1, with D possibly matching TRBD1 (5 bases). CDR3 size: 15 residues. V was clipped by 4 bases and J by 0 bases, with 12 bases between them. CDR1 and CDR2 (germline): MGHDK, SYGVNS. This CDR3 reads CASSVGGGMNTEAFF. In DNA form, the CDR3 reads TGTGCCAGCAGTGTAGGTGGGGGGATGAACACTGAAGCTTTCTTT.

V usage is TRBV7-6 and J usage is TRBJ2-7, with 9 bases matching TRBD1. CDR1 and CDR2 (germline): SGHVS, FNYEAQ. V shed 4 bases, J shed 0 bases, and the junction held 7 bases outside the gene matches. The CDR3 loop spans 16 amino acids. The CDR3 loop is CASSSTGGPISYEQYF. The CDR3, as DNA: TGTGCCAGCAGCTCCACAGGGGGCCCTATCTCCTACGAGCAGTACTTC.

V is TRBV11-1 and J is TRBJ2-1; tentative D call: TRBD2 (5 bases). The CDR3 extends over 11 amino acids. The germline V and J ends were trimmed by 8 bases and 6 bases, with 8 bases remaining between them. In germline, CDR1 is SGHAT, CDR2 FQDESV (reference sequence). Written as DNA, the CDR3 is TGTGCCAGCGGGAGAGGCAATGAGCAGTTCTTC. It translates to CASGRGNEQFF.